This TCR beta chain was retrieved from a study of T-cell reconstitution after alpha-beta-depleted transplantation in children (TCRdb year 2016). About the study as a whole: Using TCR repertoire profiling, the study quantitatively followed how T-cell immune reconstitution unfolded in children after TCRalphabeta/CD19-depleted allogeneic hematopoietic cell transplantation.

Library creation used PCR. The sample was run on an Illumina HiSeq 2500. Molecular barcoding was employed in the preparation of TCR libraries, with unique molecular identifiers being used to normalize TCRbeta repertoire quantification. TCRdb ran its own pipeline on the public reads, namely fastp trimming at Q25 and MiXCR clone calling, and kept in-frame beta chains. Each record represents a unique CDR3 protein, reported with the most common genes and DNA among its rows. The sample profile shows hundreds of thousands of distinct CDR3 sequences; about 15% of them were found once. In total, the top ten clones hold 1.1% of the sample. Including cysteine and phenylalanine, the CDR3 has 13 amino acids. The entry retains the CDR3 DNA only, 39 bases that are in frame from base 1. CDR1 and CDR2, looked up from the germline V gene, are SGHTA and FQGTGA. V drops 3 bases and J drops 7 bases, leaving 12 bases in between.

On this clonotype itself: This receptor's antigen is unknown. Base qualities are not recorded, but no much larger clone differs from it by a single base.

Here the chain combines TRBV7-3 and TRBJ2-5, and the D gene may be TRBD1, 5 bases matching. The sequencing here drew on PBMCs from the stem cell graft donor, taken from the stem cell graft. The TCR originated in a human donor who donated a stem cell graft to a child with acute myeloid leukemia. The DNA sequence is as follows: TGTGCCAGCAGCTTTGCCCCAGGGTGGACCCAGTACTTC. Translated, it reads CASSFAPGWTQYF.